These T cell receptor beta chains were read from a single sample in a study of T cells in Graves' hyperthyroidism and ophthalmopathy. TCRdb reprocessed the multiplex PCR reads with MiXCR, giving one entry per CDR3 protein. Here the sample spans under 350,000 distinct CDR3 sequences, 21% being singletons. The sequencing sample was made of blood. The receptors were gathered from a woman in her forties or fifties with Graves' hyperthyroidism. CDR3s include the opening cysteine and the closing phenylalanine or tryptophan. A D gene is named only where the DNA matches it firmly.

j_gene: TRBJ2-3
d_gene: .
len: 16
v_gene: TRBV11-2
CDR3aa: CASRQYGGTSTDTQYF

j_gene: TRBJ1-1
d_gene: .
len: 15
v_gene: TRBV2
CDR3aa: CASKMIVGENTEAFF

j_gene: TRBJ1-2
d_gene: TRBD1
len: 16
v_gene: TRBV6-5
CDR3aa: CASSYSTGTGGIGYTF

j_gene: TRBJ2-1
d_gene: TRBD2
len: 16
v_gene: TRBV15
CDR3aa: CATSRDRGGVPNEQFF

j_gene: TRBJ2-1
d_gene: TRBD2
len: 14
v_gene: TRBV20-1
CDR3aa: CSAPTSGTYNEQFF

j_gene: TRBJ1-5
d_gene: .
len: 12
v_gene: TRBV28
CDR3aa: CASSLFREPQHF

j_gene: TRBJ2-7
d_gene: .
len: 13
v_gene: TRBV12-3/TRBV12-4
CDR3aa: CASSGAGSNEQYF

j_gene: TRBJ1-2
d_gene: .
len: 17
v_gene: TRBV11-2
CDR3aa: CASSLDHSRFVNYGYTF

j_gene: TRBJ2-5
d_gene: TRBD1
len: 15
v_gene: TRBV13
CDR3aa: CASSLGGTGQETQYF

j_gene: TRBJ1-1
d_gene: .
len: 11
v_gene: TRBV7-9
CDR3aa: CASSLAPEAFF

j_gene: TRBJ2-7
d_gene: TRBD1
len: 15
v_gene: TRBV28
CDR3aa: CASTPRDRDTWEQYF

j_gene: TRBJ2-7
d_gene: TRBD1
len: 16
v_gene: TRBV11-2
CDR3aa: CASSPFLGQGVHEQYF

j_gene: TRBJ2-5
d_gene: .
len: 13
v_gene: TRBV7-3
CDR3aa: CASSSGTRETQYF

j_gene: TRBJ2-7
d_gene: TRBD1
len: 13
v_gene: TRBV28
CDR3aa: CASSQGTGTGRYF

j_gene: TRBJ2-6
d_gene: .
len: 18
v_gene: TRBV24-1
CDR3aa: CATSDPMRGGHGANVLTF

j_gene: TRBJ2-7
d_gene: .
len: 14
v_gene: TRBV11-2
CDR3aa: CASSLDPNSYEQYF

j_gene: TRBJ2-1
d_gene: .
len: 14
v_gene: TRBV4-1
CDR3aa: CASPGVCSYNEQFF

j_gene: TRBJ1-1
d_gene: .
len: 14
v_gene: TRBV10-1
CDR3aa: CASSESGGRGEAFF

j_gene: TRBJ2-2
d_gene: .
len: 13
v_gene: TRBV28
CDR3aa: CASSFQGFGELFF

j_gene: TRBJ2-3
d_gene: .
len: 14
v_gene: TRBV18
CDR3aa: CASSPPVLTSTQYF

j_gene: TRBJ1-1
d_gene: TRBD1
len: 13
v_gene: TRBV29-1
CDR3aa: CSVIGTGHTEAFF

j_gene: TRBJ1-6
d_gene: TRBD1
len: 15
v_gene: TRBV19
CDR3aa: CASSGGQGAGSPLHF

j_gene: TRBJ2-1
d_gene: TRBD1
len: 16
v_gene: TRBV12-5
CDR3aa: CASGLVQGQGHNEQFF

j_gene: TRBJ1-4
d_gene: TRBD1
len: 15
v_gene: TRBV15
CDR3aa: CATSRDQGRGEKLFF

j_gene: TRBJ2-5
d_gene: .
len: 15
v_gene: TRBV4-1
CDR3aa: CASSLPRGGQETQYF

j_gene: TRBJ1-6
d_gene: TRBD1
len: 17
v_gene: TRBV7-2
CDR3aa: CASSLAKDRHHNSPLHF

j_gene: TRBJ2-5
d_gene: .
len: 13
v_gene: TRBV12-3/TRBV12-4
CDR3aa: CASSFLGQETQYF

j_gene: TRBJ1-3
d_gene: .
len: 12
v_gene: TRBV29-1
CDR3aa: CSVENGGNTIYF

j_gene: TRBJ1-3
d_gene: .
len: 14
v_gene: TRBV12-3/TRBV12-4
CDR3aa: CASSPRSSGNTIYF

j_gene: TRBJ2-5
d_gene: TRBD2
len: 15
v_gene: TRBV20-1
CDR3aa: CSTEGASGGVETQYF

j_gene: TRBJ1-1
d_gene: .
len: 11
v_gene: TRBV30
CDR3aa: CAWSSRAEAFF

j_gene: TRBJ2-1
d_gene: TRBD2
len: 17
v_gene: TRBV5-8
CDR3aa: CASSLVGPGTSGNEQFF

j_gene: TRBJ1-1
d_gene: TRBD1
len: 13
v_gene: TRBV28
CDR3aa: CASSSTDRVWAFF

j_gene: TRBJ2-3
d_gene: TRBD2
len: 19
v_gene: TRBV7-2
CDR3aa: CASSLGIWASGRDQDTQYF

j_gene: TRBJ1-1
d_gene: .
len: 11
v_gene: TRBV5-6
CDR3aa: CASSSDLEAFF

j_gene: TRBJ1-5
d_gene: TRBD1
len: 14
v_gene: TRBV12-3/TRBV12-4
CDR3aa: CASILDRGDQPQHF

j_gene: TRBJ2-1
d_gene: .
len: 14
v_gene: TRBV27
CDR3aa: CASSPGPQGNEQFF

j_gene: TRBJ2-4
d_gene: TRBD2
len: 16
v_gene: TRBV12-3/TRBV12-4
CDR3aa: CASSHSSAGSKNIQYF

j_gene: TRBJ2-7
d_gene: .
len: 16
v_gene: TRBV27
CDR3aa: CASSLYRTEGPYEQYF

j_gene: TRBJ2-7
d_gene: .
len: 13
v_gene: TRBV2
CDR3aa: CASSDQGLNEQYF

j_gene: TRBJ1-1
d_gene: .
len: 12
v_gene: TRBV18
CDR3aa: CASSPQTTEAFF

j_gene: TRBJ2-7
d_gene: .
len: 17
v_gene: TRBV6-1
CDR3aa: CASKGFSNSEAGYEQYF

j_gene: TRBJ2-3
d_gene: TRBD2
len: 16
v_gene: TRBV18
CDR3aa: CASSPPAAGVTDTQYF

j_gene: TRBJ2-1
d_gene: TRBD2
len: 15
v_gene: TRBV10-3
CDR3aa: CAITVSGRAGNEQFF

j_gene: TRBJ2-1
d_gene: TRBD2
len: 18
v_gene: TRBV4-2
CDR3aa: CASSLLIAGGSSYNEQFF

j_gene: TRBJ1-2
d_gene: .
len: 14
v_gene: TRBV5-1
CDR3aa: CASSQGHKNYGYTF

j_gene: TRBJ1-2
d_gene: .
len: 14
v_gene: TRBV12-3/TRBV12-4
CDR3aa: CASSVEPTNYGYTF

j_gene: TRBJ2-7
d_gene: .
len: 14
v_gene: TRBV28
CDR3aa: CASSERSGSYEQYF

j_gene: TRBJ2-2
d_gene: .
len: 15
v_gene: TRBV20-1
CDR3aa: CSASLLTGRTGELFF

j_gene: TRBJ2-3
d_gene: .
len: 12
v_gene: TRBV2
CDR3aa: CASSDVGDTQYF

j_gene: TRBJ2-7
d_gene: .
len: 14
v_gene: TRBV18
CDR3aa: CASSPGLRPAEQYF

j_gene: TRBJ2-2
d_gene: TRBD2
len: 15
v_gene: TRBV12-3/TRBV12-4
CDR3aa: CASTPFSGGTGELFF

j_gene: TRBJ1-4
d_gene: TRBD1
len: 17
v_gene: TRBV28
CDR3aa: CASSSLWGQSTNEKLFF

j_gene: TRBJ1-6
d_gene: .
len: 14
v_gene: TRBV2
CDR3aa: CASGGLRVYSPLHF